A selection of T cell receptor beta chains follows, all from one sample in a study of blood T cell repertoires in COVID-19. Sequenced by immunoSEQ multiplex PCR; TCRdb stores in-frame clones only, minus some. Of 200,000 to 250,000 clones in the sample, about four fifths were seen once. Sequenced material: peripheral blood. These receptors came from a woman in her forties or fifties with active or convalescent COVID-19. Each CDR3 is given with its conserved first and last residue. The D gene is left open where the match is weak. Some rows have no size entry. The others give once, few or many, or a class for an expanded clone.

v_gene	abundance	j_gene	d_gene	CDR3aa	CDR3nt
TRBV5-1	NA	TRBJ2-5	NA	CASRKTTELQETQYF	TGCGCCAGCAGGAAAACGACAGAGCTGCAAGAGACCCAGTACTTC
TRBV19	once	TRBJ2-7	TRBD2	CASSAGLAGAGYEQYF	TGTGCCAGTAGTGCGGGACTAGCGGGAGCGGGCTACGAGCAGTACTTC
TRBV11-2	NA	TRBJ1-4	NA	CASSLESGGGREKLFF	TGTGCCAGCAGCTTAGAGAGCGGGGGGGGGCGGGAAAAACTGTTTTTT
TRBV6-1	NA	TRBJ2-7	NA	CASSEDRHYEQYF	TGTGCCAGCAGTGAAGACAGGCACTACGAGCAGTACTTC
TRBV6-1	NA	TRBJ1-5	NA	CASSEGRVRHF	TGTGCCAGCAGTGAAGGCAGGGTCCGGCATTTT
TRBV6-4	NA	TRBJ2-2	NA	CASSDGGTGELFF	TGTGCCAGCAGTGACGGGGGGACCGGGGAGCTGTTTTTT
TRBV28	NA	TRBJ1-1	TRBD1	CASRPGDRGVTEAFF	TGTGCCAGCAGACCGGGGGACAGGGGTGTAACTGAAGCTTTCTTT
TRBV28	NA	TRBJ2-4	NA	CASTTSPLANIQYF	TGTGCCAGCACTACCTCCCCTCTCGCAAACATTCAGTACTTC
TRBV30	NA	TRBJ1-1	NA	CAWSLPNTEAFF	TGTGCCTGGAGCCTACCGAACACTGAAGCTTTCTTT
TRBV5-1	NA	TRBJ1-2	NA	CASRQTGTPTDDGYTF	TGCGCCAGCAGGCAGACCGGGACACCGACGGACGATGGCTACACCTTC
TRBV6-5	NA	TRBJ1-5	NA	CASTRQSSNQPQHF	TGTGCCAGCACACGACAGTCTAGCAATCAGCCCCAGCATTTT
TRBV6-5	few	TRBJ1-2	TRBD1	CASSTGTGYGYTF	TGTGCCAGCAGTACCGGGACAGGCTATGGCTACACCTTC
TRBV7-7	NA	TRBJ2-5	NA	CASSSDIQETQYF	TGTGCCAGCAGCTCCGACATACAAGAGACCCAGTACTTC
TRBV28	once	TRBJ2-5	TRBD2	CASSGRGYQETQYF	TGTGCCAGCAGCGGGAGGGGGTACCAAGAGACCCAGTACTTC
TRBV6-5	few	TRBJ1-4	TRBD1	CASSRTGTGAEKLFF	TGTGCCAGCAGTCGAACCGGGACAGGGGCGGAAAAACTGTTTTTT
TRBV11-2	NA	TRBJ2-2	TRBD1	CASSPRGPGELFF	TGTGCCAGCAGCCCAAGGGGGCCCGGGGAGCTGTTTTTT
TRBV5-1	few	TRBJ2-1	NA	CASSDRPLLGRNEQFF	TGCGCCAGCAGCGACAGACCGCTGCTAGGTAGAAATGAGCAGTTCTTC
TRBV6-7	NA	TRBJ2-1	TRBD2	CASSYPTGGVNEQFF	TGTGCCAGCAGTTACCCCACGGGAGGAGTCAATGAGCAGTTCTTC
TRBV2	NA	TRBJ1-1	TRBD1	CASREDQGDPAFF	TGTGCCAGCAGGGAAGATCAGGGGGATCCGGCTTTCTTT
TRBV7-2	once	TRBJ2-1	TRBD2	CASSSLLAGQYNEQFF	TGTGCCAGCAGCTCCCTACTAGCGGGGCAATACAATGAGCAGTTCTTC
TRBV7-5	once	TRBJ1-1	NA	CVRTEETGRVNTEAFF	TGTGTCAGAACGGAGGAAACAGGGCGGGTAAACACTGAAGCTTTCTTT
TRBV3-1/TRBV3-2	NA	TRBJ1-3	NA	CASSQVPNSGNTIYF	TGTGCCAGCAGCCAAGTCCCTAACTCTGGAAACACCATATATTTT
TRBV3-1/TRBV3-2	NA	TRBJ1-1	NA	CASSPGTPLRAFF	TGTGCCAGCAGCCCCGGGACACCCCTCCGGGCTTTCTTT
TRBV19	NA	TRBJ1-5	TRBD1	CASGPGQGDNQPQHF	TGTGCCAGCGGCCCGGGACAGGGAGACAATCAGCCCCAGCATTTT
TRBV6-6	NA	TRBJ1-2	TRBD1	CASSRDRVYGYTF	TGTGCCAGCAGCCGGGACAGGGTCTATGGCTACACCTTC
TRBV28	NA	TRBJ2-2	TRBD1	CASSPAGTGNTGELFF	TGTGCCAGCAGTCCCGCCGGGACAGGGAACACCGGGGAGCTGTTTTTT
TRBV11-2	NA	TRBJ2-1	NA	CASSSQVIDEQFF	TGTGCCAGCAGCTCACAGGTGATCGATGAGCAGTTCTTC
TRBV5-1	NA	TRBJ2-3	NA	CASSLTGGQNTQYF	TGCGCCAGCAGCTTAACGGGGGGCCAAAATACGCAGTATTTT
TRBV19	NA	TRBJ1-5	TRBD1	CASSVGQVNQPQHF	TGTGCCAGTAGTGTAGGACAGGTTAATCAGCCCCAGCATTTT
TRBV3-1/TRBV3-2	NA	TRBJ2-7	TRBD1	CASSFTGTGNYEQYF	TGTGCCAGCAGCTTCACCGGGACAGGGAACTACGAGCAGTACTTC
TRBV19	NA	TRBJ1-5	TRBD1	CASSPRQGMDQPQHF	TGTGCCAGTAGTCCTAGACAGGGGATGGACCAGCCCCAGCATTTT
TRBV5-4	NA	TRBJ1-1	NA	CASSQTILNTEAFF	TGTGCCAGCAGCCAAACAATACTGAACACTGAAGCTTTCTTT
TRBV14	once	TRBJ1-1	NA	CASSSQGNTEAFF	TGTGCCAGCAGCTCCCAGGGAAACACTGAAGCTTTCTTT
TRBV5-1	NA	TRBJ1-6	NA	CASSLSWQDNSPLHF	TGCGCCAGCAGCTTGTCTTGGCAGGATAATTCACCCCTCCACTTT
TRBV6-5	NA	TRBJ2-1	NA	CASTRAQGSYNEQFF	TGTGCCAGCACCCGCGCCCAGGGGTCCTACAATGAGCAGTTCTTC
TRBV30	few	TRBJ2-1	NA	CALRGYNEQFF	TGTGCCCTTCGGGGGTACAATGAGCAGTTCTTC
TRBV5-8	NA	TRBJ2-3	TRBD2	CASSLGNSGGGTQYF	TGTGCCAGCAGCTTAGGGAATAGCGGGGGTGGTACGCAGTATTTT
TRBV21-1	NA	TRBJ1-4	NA	CASWIGRATNEKLFF	TGTGCCAGCTGGATAGGGCGGGCAACTAATGAAAAACTGTTTTTT
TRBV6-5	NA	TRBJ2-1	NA	CASSPPGRSNNEQFF	TGTGCCAGCAGCCCCCCCGGGAGAAGTAACAATGAGCAGTTCTTC
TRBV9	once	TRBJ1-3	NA	CASSVEGNSGNTIYF	TGTGCCAGCAGCGTAGAGGGGAACTCTGGAAACACCATATATTTT
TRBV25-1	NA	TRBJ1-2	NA	CASSEQGNYGYTF	TGTGCCAGCAGTGAACAGGGGAACTATGGCTACACCTTC
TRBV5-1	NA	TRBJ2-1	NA	CASSLELAENEQFF	TGCGCCAGCAGCTTGGAACTAGCTGAAAATGAGCAGTTCTTC
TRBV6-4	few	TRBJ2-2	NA	CASSPLMSTGELFF	TGTGCCAGCAGTCCCCTGATGAGCACCGGGGAGCTGTTTTTT
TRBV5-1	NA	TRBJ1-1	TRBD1	CASSEDRGPGEAFF	TGCGCCAGCAGCGAAGACAGGGGGCCCGGTGAAGCTTTCTTT
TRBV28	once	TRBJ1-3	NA	CASSPAGRGSSGNTIYF	TGTGCCAGCAGCCCTGCGGGCAGGGGAAGCTCTGGAAACACCATATATTTT
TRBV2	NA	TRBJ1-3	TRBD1	CASRGTGGGNTIYF	TGTGCCAGCAGAGGGACAGGGGGCGGAAACACCATATATTTT
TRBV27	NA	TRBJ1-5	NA	CASKPHGGGDQPQHF	TGTGCCAGCAAACCCCACGGGGGGGGAGATCAGCCCCAGCATTTT
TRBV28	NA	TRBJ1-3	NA	CASSSGGPSGNTIYF	TGTGCCAGCAGTTCCGGGGGACCCTCTGGAAACACCATATATTTT
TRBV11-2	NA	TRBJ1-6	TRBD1	CASSLTGGYNLPLHF	TGTGCCAGCAGCTTAACAGGGGGCTATAATTTACCCCTCCACTTT
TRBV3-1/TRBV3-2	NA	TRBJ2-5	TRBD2	CASSQDKGGFGETQYF	TGTGCCAGCAGCCAAGATAAGGGAGGGTTTGGAGAGACCCAGTACTTC
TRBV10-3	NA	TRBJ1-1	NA	CAISELQVRGGRTEAFF	TGTGCCATCAGTGAGCTTCAGGTACGGGGTGGAAGGACTGAAGCTTTCTTT
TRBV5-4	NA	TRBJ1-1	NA	CASEGRGNTEAFF	TGTGCTTCAGAGGGGCGGGGAAACACTGAAGCTTTCTTT
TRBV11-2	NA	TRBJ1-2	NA	CASSLDHGERGGYTF	TGTGCCAGCAGCTTAGATCACGGGGAGCGGGGAGGCTACACCTTC
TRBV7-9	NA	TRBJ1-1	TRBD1	CASSLQGANTEAFF	TGTGCCAGCAGCTTACAGGGGGCGAACACTGAAGCTTTCTTT
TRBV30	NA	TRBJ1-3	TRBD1	CAWSPNDRGGGNTIYF	TGTGCCTGGAGCCCCAACGACAGGGGAGGTGGAAACACCATATATTTT
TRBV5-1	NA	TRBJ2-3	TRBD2	CASSSSYLAGGGDTQYF	TGCGCCAGCAGCTCCTCTTATCTAGCGGGGGGCGGGGATACGCAGTATTTT
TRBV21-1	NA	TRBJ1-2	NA	CASSKESGQFFGYTF	TGTGCCAGCAGCAAAGAATCAGGGCAGTTTTTTGGCTACACCTTC